The entry below describes one TCR beta chain. The antigen is not known. The data were taken from a study of graft-versus-host responses after intestinal transplantation. Study observations and caveats: Some GvH clones appeared in ileal mucosa or blood before recipient bone marrow. The study associated peak circulating GvH clone levels with early post-transplant HvG declines.

The germline gives CDR1 SGHTA, CDR2 FQGNSA. This CDR3 is built from 16 residues. Losses at the gene ends were 3 bases for V and 2 bases for J; bases not matched to a gene: 5. Assay used: immunoSEQ multiplex PCR; TCRdb lists only in-frame clones, some missing. In the table there are more than 65,000 clones, about nine tenths of which are singletons. Source: unstimulated CD8+ T cells sorted from spleen or lymph node cells, taken before transplant. The chain is built from TRBV7-2 and TRBJ2-1; 9 bases align to TRBD2. This clonotype was sampled from a human donor who was the organ donor for an intestinal transplant. The CDR3 loop reads CASSLWLAGTYNEQFF. The CDR3 region has the DNA TGTGCCAGCAGCTTGTGGCTAGCGGGGACCTACAATGAGCAGTTCTTC.